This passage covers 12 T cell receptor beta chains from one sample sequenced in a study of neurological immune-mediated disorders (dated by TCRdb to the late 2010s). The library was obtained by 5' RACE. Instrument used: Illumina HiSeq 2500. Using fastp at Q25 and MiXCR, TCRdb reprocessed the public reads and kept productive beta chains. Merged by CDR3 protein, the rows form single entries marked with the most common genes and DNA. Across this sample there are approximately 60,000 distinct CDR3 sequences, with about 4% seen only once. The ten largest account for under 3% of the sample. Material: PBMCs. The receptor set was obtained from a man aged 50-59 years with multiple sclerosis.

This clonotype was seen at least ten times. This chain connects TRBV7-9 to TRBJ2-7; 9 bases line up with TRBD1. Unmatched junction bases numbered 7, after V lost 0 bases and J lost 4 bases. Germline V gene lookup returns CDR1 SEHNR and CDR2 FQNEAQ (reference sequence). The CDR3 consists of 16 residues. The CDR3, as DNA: TGTGCCAGCAGCTTAGCCACGGGACAGGGACAATACGAGCAGTACGTC. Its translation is CASSLATGQGQYEQYV.

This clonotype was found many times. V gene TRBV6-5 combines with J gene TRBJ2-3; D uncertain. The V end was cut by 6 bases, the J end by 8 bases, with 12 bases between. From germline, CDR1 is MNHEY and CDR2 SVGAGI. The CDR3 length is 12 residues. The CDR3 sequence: CASRVGLGTQYF. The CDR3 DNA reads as TGTGCCAGCAGGGTGGGTTTGGGTACGCAGTATTTT.

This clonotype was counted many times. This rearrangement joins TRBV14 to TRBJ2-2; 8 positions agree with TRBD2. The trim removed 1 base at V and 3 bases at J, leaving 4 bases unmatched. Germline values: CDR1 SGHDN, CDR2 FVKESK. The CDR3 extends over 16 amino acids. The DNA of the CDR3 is TGTGCCAGCAGCCAAGTTTCTAGCGGGTACACCGGGGAGCTGTTTTTT. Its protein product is CASSQVSSGYTGELFF.

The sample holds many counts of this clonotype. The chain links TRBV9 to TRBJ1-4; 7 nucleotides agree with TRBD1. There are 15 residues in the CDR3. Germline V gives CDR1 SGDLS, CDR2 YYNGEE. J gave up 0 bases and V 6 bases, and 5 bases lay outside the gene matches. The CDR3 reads CASKTGFATNEKLFF. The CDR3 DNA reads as TGTGCCAGCAAGACAGGGTTTGCAACTAATGAAAAACTGTTTTTT.

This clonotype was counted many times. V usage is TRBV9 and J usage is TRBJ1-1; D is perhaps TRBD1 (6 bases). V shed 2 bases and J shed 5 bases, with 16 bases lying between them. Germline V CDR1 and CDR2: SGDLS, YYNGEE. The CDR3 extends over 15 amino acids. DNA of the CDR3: TGTGCCAGCAGCGTTACTTCGGGCAGGGGTACTGAAGCTTTCTTT. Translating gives CASSVTSGRGTEAFF.

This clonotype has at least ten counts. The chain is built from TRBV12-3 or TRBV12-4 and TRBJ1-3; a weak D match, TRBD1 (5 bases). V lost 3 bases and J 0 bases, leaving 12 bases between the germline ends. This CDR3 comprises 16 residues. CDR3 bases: TGTGCCAGCAGTTTCTCCGGGACCCTCTCTGGAAACACCATATATTTT. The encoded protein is CASSFSGTLSGNTIYF.

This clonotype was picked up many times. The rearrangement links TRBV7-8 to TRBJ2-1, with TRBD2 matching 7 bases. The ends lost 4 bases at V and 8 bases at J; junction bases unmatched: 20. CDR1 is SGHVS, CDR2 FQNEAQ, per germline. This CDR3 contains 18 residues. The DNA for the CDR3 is TGTGCCAGCAGCTCCCGAAACCTCCGGGACTATAATAAGTATGAGCAGTTCTTC. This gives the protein CASSSRNLRDYNKYEQFF.

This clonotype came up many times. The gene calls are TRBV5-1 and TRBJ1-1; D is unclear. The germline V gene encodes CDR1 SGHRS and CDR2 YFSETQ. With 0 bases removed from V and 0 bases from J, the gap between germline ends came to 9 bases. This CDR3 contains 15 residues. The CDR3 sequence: CASSLVTGMNTEAFF. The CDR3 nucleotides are TGCGCCAGCAGCTTGGTGACGGGGATGAACACTGAAGCTTTCTTT. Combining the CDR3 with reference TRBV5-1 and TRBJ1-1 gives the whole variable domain KAGVTQTPRYLIKTRGQQVTLSCSPISGHRSVSWYQQTPGQGLQFLFEYFSETQRNKGNFPGRFSGRQFSNSRSEMNVSTLELGDSALYLCASSLVTGMNTEAFFGQGTRLTVV.

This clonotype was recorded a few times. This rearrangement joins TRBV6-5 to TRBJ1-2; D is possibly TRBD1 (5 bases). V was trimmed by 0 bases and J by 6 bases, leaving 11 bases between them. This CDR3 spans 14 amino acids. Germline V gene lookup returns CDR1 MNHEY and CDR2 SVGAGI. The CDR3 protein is CASSYSGRVDGYTF. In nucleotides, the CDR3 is TGTGCCAGCAGTTACTCGGGCAGGGTTGATGGCTACACCTTC.

DNA for the CDR3: TGTGCCAGCAGCCAAGATCTTGGCGGCTACAATGAGCAGTTCTTC. As protein: CASSQDLGGYNEQFF. This rearrangement joins TRBV3-1 to TRBJ2-1; D remains ambiguous. Germline V gene data show CDR1 as LGHDT and CDR2 as YNNKEL (reference sequence). V was cut by 0 bases and J by 3 bases, with 9 bases left in between. This CDR3 has 15 residues.

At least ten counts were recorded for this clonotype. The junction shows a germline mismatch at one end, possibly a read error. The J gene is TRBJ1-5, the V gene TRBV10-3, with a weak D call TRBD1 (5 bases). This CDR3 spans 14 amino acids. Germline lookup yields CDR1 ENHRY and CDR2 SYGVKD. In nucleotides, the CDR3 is TGTGCCATCTGGGGCGGCGGTCTCAATCAGCCCCAGAATTTT. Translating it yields CAIWGGGLNQPQNF.

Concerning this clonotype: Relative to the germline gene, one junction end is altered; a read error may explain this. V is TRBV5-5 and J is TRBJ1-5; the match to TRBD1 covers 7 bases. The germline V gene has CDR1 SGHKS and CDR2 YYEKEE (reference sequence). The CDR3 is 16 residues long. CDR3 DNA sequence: TGTGCCAGCAGCTCGGCTGAGGGGGCGCGCGGCCAGCCCCAGAATTTT. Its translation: CASSSAEGARGQPQNF.